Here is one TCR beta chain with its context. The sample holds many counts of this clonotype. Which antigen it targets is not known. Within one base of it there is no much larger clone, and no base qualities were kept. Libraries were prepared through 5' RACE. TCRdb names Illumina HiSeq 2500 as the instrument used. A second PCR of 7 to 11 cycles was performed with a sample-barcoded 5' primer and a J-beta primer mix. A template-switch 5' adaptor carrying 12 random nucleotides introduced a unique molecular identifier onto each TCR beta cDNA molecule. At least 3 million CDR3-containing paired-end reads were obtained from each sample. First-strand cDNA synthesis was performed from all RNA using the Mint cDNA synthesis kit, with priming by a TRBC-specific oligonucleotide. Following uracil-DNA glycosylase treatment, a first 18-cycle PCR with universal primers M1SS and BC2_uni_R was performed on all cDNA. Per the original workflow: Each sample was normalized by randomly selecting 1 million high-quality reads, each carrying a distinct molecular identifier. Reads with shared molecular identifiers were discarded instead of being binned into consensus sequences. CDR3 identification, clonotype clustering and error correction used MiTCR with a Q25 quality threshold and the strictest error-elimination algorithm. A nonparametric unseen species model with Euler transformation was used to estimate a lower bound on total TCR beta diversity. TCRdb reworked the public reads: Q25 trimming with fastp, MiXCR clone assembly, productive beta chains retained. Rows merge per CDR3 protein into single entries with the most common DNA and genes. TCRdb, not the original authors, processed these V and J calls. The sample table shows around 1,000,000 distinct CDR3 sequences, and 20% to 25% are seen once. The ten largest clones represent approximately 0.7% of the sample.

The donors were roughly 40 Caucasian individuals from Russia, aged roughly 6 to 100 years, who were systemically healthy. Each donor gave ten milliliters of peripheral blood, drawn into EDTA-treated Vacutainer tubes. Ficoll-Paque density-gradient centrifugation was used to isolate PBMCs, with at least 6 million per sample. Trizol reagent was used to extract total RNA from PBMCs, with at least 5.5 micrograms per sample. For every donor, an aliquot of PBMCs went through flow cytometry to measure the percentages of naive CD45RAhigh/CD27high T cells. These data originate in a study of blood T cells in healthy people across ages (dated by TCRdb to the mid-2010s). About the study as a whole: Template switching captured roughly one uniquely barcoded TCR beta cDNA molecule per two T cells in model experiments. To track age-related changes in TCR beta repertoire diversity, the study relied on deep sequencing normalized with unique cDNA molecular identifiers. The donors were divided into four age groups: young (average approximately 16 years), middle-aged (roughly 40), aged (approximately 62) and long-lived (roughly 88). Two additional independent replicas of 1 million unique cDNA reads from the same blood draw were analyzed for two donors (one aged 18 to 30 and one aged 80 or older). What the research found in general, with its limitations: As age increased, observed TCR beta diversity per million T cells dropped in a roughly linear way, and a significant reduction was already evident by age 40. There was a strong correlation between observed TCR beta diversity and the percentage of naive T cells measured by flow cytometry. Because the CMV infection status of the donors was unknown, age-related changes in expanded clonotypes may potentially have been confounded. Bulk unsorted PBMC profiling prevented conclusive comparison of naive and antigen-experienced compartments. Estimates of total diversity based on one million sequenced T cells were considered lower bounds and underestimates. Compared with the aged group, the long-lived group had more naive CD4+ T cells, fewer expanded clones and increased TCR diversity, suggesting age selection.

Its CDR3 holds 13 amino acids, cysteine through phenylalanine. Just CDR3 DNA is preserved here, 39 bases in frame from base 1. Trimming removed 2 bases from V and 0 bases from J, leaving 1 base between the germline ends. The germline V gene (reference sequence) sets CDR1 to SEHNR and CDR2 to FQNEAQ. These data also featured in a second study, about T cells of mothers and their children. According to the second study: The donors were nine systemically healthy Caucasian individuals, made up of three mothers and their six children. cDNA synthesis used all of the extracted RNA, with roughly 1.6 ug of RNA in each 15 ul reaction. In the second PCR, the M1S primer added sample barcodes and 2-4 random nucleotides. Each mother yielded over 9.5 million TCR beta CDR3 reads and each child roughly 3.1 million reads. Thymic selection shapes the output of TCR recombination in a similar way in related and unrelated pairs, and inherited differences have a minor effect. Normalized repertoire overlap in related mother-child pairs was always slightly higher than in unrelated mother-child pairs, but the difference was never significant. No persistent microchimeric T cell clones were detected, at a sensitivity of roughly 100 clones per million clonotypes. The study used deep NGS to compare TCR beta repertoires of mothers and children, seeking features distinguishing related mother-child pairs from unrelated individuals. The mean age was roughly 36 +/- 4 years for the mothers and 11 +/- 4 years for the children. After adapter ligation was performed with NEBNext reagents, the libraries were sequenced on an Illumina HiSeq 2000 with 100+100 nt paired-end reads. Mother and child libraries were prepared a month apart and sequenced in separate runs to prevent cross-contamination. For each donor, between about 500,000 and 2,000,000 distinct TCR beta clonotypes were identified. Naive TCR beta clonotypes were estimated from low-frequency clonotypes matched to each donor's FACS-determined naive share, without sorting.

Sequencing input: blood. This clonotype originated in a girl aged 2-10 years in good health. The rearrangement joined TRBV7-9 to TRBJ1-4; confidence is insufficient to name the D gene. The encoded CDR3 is CASSLTTNEKLFF. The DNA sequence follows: TGTGCCAGCAGCTTAACAACTAATGAAAAACTGTTTTTT.